This record looks at one T cell receptor beta chain sequence and its context. The data derive from a study of blood T cell repertoires in COVID-19. This CDR3 comprises 15 residues. Trimming cost V 6 bases and J 5 bases; bases outside gene matches: 8. CDR1 is MRHNA and CDR2 is SNTAGT in the germline V gene. TCRdb's copy holds only in-frame clones and misses some; the assay was immunoSEQ multiplex PCR. This table holds 70,000 to 90,000 clones, 85% found once. This receptor was identified in a man aged 60-69 years with acute or convalescent COVID-19. The genes are TRBV6-4 and TRBJ2-5; 11 nucleotides line up with TRBD2. Sequencing input: peripheral blood. The chain's CDR3 is CASRHSRTSGETQYF. DNA for the CDR3: TGTGCCAGCAGGCACTCCAGGACTAGCGGGGAGACCCAGTACTTC.